This T cell receptor (beta chain) appears in the sequencing data of a study of shared clonotypes between healthy human individuals. CDR3 size: 13 residues. V was cut by 4 bases and J by 6 bases, with 12 bases left in between. Germline assignment: CDR1 SGHNT and CDR2 YYREEE (reference sequence). Donors included only healthy HIV-negative adults lacking recent acute infections or vaccinations. Measured with immunoSEQ multiplex PCR; TCRdb has only the in-frame clones, and not every one. The sample carries 2.3 million or so clones, about 92% recorded once. This chain connects TRBV5-4 to TRBJ2-3; D is unclear. This clonotype was sampled from a man between 18 and 29 years old in good health. Some clones in this sample may be carry-over from other donors' samples. Sequencing used naive CD4+ T cells from PBMCs. Sample subset: CD45RA+ positively selected. CDR3 DNA sequence: TGTGCCAGCAGCGAGAAGTATGCGGATACGCAGTATTTT. It is translated as CASSEKYADTQYF.